Listed below are T cell receptor beta chains from one sample, sequenced in a study of T cell changes during pregnancy in multiple sclerosis. The data were produced by immunoSEQ multiplex PCR, yet TCRdb's version contains in-frame clones alone and is incomplete. Of more than 65,000 clones listed, about 93% are singletons. The sequences come from CD4+ T cells from peripheral blood mononuclear cells, collected before pregnancy. All receptors come from a female donor with multiple sclerosis, enrolled in a pregnancy study. Each CDR3 is given with its conserved first and last residue. Fields, in order: clone size, V gene, D gene, J gene, CDR3 protein, CDR3 DNA. A D gene is named only where the DNA matches it firmly. The size entry is marked missing in some rows and otherwise reads once, few, many or a size class.

size: NA
V: TRBV5-1
D: TRBD1
J: TRBJ1-4
CDR3: CASSLDGRGLEKLFF
DNA: TGCGCCAGCAGCTTGGACGGCAGGGGGCTGGAAAAACTGTTTTTT

size: NA
V: TRBV19
D: NA
J: TRBJ1-2
CDR3: CASSQPLEGGYTF
DNA: TGTGCCAGTAGTCAGCCCCTAGAGGGAGGCTACACCTTC

size: NA
V: TRBV19
D: NA
J: TRBJ2-1
CDR3: CASSIGQLGGYNEQFF
DNA: TGTGCCAGTAGTATAGGGCAACTAGGGGGTTACAATGAGCAGTTCTTC

size: NA
V: TRBV6-1
D: TRBD2
J: TRBJ2-5
CDR3: CASSLSGRETQYF
DNA: TGTGCCAGCAGTCTAAGCGGGAGGGAGACCCAGTACTTC

size: NA
V: TRBV18
D: NA
J: TRBJ1-1
CDR3: CASSKKGRTEAFF
DNA: TGTGCCAGCTCGAAAAAGGGGAGGACTGAAGCTTTCTTT

size: NA
V: TRBV16
D: TRBD1
J: TRBJ1-5
CDR3: CASSQQGVSNQPQHF
DNA: TGTGCCAGCAGCCAACAGGGGGTTAGCAATCAGCCCCAGCATTTT

size: few
V: TRBV5-1
D: NA
J: TRBJ1-5
CDR3: CASSPLGPGSYQPQHF
DNA: TGCGCCAGCAGCCCCCTAGGCCCAGGGTCATATCAGCCCCAGCATTTT

size: NA
V: TRBV28
D: TRBD2
J: TRBJ2-1
CDR3: CASSFSGTLSHEQFF
DNA: TGTGCCAGCAGCTTCAGCGGGACCCTATCCCATGAGCAGTTCTTC

size: NA
V: TRBV11-1
D: NA
J: TRBJ2-5
CDR3: CASSLGLSQETQYF
DNA: TGTGCCAGCAGCTTAGGACTTAGCCAAGAGACCCAGTACTTC

size: NA
V: TRBV5-4
D: TRBD1
J: TRBJ2-7
CDR3: CASSRGQGTYEQYF
DNA: TGTGCCAGCAGCCGGGGACAGGGGACCTACGAGCAGTACTTC

size: NA
V: TRBV2
D: NA
J: TRBJ2-7
CDR3: CASSGHSEQYF
DNA: TGTGCCAGCAGTGGACATAGCGAGCAGTACTTC

size: NA
V: TRBV4-2
D: NA
J: TRBJ2-5
CDR3: CASSQTRGRQETQYF
DNA: TGTGCCAGCAGCCAAACAAGGGGCCGTCAAGAGACCCAGTACTTC

size: NA
V: TRBV28
D: NA
J: TRBJ2-5
CDR3: CASSSFSETQYF
DNA: TGTGCCAGCAGTTCTTTTAGCGAGACCCAGTACTTC

size: NA
V: TRBV7-9
D: TRBD1
J: TRBJ2-2
CDR3: CASRVQGSNTGELFF
DNA: TGTGCCAGCAGAGTACAGGGGTCGAACACCGGGGAGCTGTTTTTT

size: NA
V: TRBV1
D: NA
J: TRBJ2-7
CDR3: CTSSQEGLISYEQYF
DNA: TGCACCAGCAGCCAAGAGGGACTCATCTCCTACGAGCAGTACTTC

size: NA
V: TRBV5-1
D: NA
J: TRBJ1-1
CDR3: CASSLEPLNTEAFF
DNA: TGCGCCAGCAGCTTAGAGCCTCTGAACACTGAAGCTTTCTTT

size: NA
V: TRBV5-5
D: NA
J: TRBJ2-2
CDR3: CASSLRGLGISGGELFF
DNA: TGTGCCAGCAGCCTGCGAGGGTTGGGGATTTCAGGCGGGGAGCTGTTTTTT

size: few
V: TRBV19
D: NA
J: TRBJ1-6
CDR3: CASSPMGGPLHF
DNA: TGTGCCAGTAGCCCGATGGGGGGACCCCTCCACTTT

size: NA
V: TRBV11-3
D: TRBD2
J: TRBJ2-1
CDR3: CASSLDLAGGYNEQFF
DNA: TGTGCCAGCAGCTTAGACCTAGCGGGGGGGTACAATGAGCAGTTCTTC

size: few
V: TRBV28
D: TRBD1
J: TRBJ1-5
CDR3: CASSTPGTGRQPQHF
DNA: TGTGCCAGCAGCACACCCGGGACAGGACGCCAGCCCCAGCATTTT

size: NA
V: TRBV28
D: NA
J: TRBJ1-2
CDR3: CASSLLVSGGYTF
DNA: TGTGCCAGCAGTTTATTGGTATCTGGCGGCTACACCTTC

size: NA
V: TRBV7-2
D: NA
J: TRBJ2-5
CDR3: CASSLGLGQGGETQYF
DNA: TGTGCCAGCAGCTTAGGTCTCGGGCAAGGAGGGGAGACCCAGTACTTC

size: NA
V: TRBV11-1
D: TRBD1
J: TRBJ2-2
CDR3: CASSRGTGNTGELFF
DNA: TGTGCCAGCAGCCGCGGGACAGGGAACACCGGGGAGCTGTTTTTT

size: NA
V: TRBV28
D: NA
J: TRBJ2-3
CDR3: CASSLPDWYTDTQYF
DNA: TGTGCCAGCAGCCTCCCGGACTGGTACACAGATACGCAGTATTTT

size: NA
V: TRBV6-6
D: NA
J: TRBJ1-4
CDR3: CASRSGTREGKLFF
DNA: TGTGCCAGCAGGTCCGGGACTAGGGAGGGCAAACTGTTTTTT

size: once
V: TRBV5-1
D: NA
J: TRBJ2-7
CDR3: CVCGPPRPRTGEQYF
DNA: TGCGTGTGTGGCCCCCCCCGGCCTAGAACGGGAGAGCAGTACTTC

size: NA
V: TRBV5-1
D: TRBD1
J: TRBJ1-3
CDR3: CASSFTGVGNTIYF
DNA: TGCGCCAGCAGTTTTACAGGGGTTGGAAACACCATATATTTT

size: NA
V: TRBV5-8
D: NA
J: TRBJ1-4
CDR3: CASSLDRASEKLFF
DNA: TGTGCCAGCAGCTTGGACAGGGCGTCTGAAAAACTGTTTTTT

size: NA
V: TRBV5-6
D: TRBD2
J: TRBJ2-3
CDR3: CASSSLMILAGKDTQYF
DNA: TGTGCCAGCAGCTCCCTGATGATCCTAGCGGGCAAGGATACGCAGTATTTT

size: few
V: TRBV7-6
D: TRBD2
J: TRBJ2-1
CDR3: CASSLGARGTYNEQFF
DNA: TGTGCCAGCAGCTTAGGGGCGCGGGGGACCTACAATGAGCAGTTCTTC

size: NA
V: TRBV7-9
D: TRBD1
J: TRBJ2-2
CDR3: CASSLTGTVNTGELFF
DNA: TGTGCCAGCAGCTTGACCGGGACAGTAAACACCGGGGAGCTGTTTTTT

size: NA
V: TRBV5-1
D: TRBD1
J: TRBJ1-3
CDR3: CASSLAGGTGTGNTIYF
DNA: TGCGCCAGCAGCTTGGCCGGTGGGACAGGTACTGGAAACACCATATATTTT

size: few
V: TRBV9
D: NA
J: TRBJ1-1
CDR3: CASSSNTEAFF
DNA: TGTGCCAGCAGCTCTAACACTGAAGCTTTCTTT

size: NA
V: TRBV6-5
D: NA
J: TRBJ1-2
CDR3: CASRGSWAGYGYTF
DNA: TGTGCCAGCAGGGGCTCATGGGCGGGATATGGCTACACCTTC

size: NA
V: TRBV29-1
D: NA
J: TRBJ2-2
CDR3: CSVGNTGELFF
DNA: TGCAGCGTCGGGAACACCGGGGAGCTGTTTTTT

size: NA
V: TRBV5-8
D: NA
J: TRBJ2-3
CDR3: CASAYTDTQYF
DNA: TGTGCCAGCGCCTACACAGATACGCAGTATTTT

size: NA
V: TRBV2
D: TRBD1
J: TRBJ1-1
CDR3: CASRKGQPNTEAFF
DNA: TGTGCCAGCAGGAAGGGACAGCCAAACACTGAAGCTTTCTTT

size: NA
V: TRBV7-8
D: NA
J: TRBJ2-1
CDR3: CASSPAVGGKFF
DNA: TGTGCCAGCAGCCCGGCTGTAGGGGGTAAGTTCTTC

size: NA
V: TRBV7-3
D: TRBD1
J: TRBJ2-1
CDR3: CASSLGRLGDSSYNEQFF
DNA: TGTGCCAGCAGCTTAGGTCGTCTTGGGGACAGCTCCTACAATGAGCAGTTCTTC

size: few
V: TRBV7-9
D: NA
J: TRBJ2-3
CDR3: CASSFQGRAKKDTQYF
DNA: TGTGCCAGCAGCTTTCAGGGGAGAGCAAAAAAAGATACGCAGTATTTT

size: once
V: TRBV5-1
D: NA
J: TRBJ2-2
CDR3: CASSLVSGVSGELFF
DNA: TGCGCCAGCAGCTTGGTATCGGGGGTATCCGGGGAGCTGTTTTTT